The rows below give T cell receptor beta chains drawn from one sample of a study of blood T cells in healthy people across ages. Each CDR3 protein gets one entry after TCRdb re-called the 5' RACE reads with MiXCR. Seen here are hundreds of thousands of distinct CDR3 sequences, 45% to 60% observed once, and the top ten hold approximately 12%. Source material: blood. The receptors come from a woman aged 80 or over in good health. CDR3s leave out the opening cysteine and the closing phenylalanine or tryptophan. D genes are given only for firm matches. Clone size is stated in some rows and not others, as once, few, many or a class when expanded.

TRBV3-1,few,TRBD2,ASRGLAGATGELF
TRBV4-3,.,.,ASSQVSEGGGYT
TRBV2,many,.,ASSEALGFSGANVLT
TRBV11-2,.,TRBD2,ASSPYSTSGGYLADTQY
TRBV10-3,many,TRBD2,AISESVPSGDQETQY
TRBV28,once,.,ASKPGGRRVHEQY
TRBV20-1,few,.,SAPITSYEQY
TRBV7-3,.,.,ASSLRQGAKETQY
TRBV2,once,.,ASSYRALSNQPQH
TRBV9,once,.,ASSVGRAKNIQY
TRBV4-1,.,.,ASSQGDGIEKLF
TRBV9,.,TRBD2,ASGILAGGPGETQY
TRBV6-6,few,.,ASKAPNQGRDYGYT
TRBV9,many,.,ASSPRVVLLEKETQY
TRBV30,many,.,AWSVRETQY
TRBV7-9,many,.,ASGRADTQY
TRBV6-6,many,.,ASRGFGTEAF
TRBV28,many,TRBD1,ASSSAGQGVDTQY
TRBV7-9,few,TRBD1,ASSLQTGQGSQPQH
TRBV12-3/TRBV12-4,few,.,ASSLAPGAYEQY
TRBV7-9,.,.,ASSLAGRYDYGYT
TRBV20-1,many,TRBD2,SAPGLAGNTDTQY
TRBV9,.,.,ASSVEVATSSTDTQY
TRBV4-1,.,.,ASSAPGSDEKLF
TRBV6-5,.,TRBD1,ASSYGLAGGRQETQY
TRBV12-3/TRBV12-4,.,.,ASRLPGPFNEQF
TRBV4-2,.,TRBD1,ASSLALGQGGVETQY
TRBV29-1,.,.,SVGTIMNTEAF
TRBV25-1,once,.,ASSAATGVTGYNEQF
TRBV12-3/TRBV12-4,once,.,ASKRGGGNEQY
TRBV5-1,many,.,ASSLEDPETQY
TRBV12-3/TRBV12-4,.,.,ASSLVVGAHEQF
TRBV15,.,.,ATSRDLRAHQPQH
TRBV7-9,many,.,ASSPISAVSSYEQY
TRBV15,few,TRBD2,ATSRVAGGPDTQY
TRBV28,many,.,ASNSLWRGEQF
TRBV18,many,.,ASSPQLAKNIQY
TRBV28,few,.,ASKRDQNQPQH
TRBV12-3/TRBV12-4,.,TRBD1,ASSHDRGGLKF
TRBV20-1,once,.,SALNRVGTEQY
TRBV6-6,many,.,ASRLTADEGTIY
TRBV6-4,.,.,ASSELAGKTGELF
TRBV15,many,TRBD1,ATSRDPGTGNQPQH
TRBV25-1,.,.,ASSPPGEGNYEQY
TRBV2,.,.,ASSELGSGDIQY
TRBV27,.,.,ASSRGRRNTGELF
TRBV20-1,many,.,SAVRSTDTQY
TRBV25-1,.,.,ASSIRGGIGHEQY
TRBV7-8,once,TRBD1,ASSLGTGATTDTQY
TRBV12-3/TRBV12-4,many,TRBD2,ASSPDGGFDNEQF
TRBV7-2,.,TRBD1,ASSKQGSDYEQY
TRBV12-3/TRBV12-4,.,.,ASSLQGGGEQY
TRBV15,.,.,ATSRLRGALGNEQF